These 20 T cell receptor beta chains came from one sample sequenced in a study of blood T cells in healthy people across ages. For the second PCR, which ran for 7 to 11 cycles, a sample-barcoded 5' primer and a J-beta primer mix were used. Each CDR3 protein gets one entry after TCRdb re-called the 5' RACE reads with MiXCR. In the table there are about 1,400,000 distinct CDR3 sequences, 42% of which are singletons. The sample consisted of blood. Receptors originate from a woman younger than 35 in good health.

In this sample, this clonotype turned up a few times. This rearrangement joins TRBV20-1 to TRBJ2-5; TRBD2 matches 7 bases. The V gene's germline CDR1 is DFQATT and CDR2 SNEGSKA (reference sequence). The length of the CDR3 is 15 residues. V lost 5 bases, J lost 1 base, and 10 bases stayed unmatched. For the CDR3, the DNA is TGCAGTGCTGGATGGTCTAGCGGTTCCCAAGAGACCCAGTACTTC. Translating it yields CSAGWSSGSQETQYF.

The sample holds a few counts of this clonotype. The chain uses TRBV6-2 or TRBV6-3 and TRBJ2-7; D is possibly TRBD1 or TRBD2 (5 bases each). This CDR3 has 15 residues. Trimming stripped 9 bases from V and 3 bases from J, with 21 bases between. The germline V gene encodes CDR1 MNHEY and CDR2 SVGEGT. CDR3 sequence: CASKPTGTSNYEQYF. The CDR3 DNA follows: TGTGCCAGTAAGCCTACCGGGACGTCAAACTACGAGCAGTACTTC.

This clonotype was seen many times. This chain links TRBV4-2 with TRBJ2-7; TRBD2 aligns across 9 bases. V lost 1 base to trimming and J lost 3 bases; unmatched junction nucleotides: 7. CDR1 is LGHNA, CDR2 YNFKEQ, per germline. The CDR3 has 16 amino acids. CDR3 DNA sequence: TGTGCCAGCAGCCAAGGGGCTAGCGGGAACTTCTACGAGCAGTACTTC. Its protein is CASSQGASGNFYEQYF.

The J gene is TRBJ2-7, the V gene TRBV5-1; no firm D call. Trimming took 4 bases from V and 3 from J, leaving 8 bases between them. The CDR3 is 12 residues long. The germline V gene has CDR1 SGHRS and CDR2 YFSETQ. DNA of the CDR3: TGCGCCAGCAGCCCGTCCGACTACGAGCAGTACTTC. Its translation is CASSPSDYEQYF.

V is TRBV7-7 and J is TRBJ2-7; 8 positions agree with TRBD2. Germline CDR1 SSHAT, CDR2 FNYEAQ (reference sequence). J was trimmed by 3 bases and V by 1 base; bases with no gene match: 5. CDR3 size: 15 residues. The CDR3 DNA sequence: TGTGCCAGCAGCTTAGGCAGCGGGAGAGTCTACGAGCAGTACTTC. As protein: CASSLGSGRVYEQYF.

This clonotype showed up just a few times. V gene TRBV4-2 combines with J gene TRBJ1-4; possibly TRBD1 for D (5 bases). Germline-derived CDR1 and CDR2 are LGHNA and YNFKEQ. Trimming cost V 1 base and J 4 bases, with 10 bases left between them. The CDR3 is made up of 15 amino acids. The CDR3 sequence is CASSQGNRINEKLFF. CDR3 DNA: TGTGCCAGCAGCCAAGGGAACAGGATTAATGAAAAACTGTTTTTT.

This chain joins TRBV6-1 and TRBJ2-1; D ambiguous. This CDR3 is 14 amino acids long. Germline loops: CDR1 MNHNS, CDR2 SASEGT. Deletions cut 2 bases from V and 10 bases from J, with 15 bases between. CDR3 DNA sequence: TGTGCCAGCAGTGAAATCAATGGGCCCTACGAGCAGTTCTTC. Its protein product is CASSEINGPYEQFF.

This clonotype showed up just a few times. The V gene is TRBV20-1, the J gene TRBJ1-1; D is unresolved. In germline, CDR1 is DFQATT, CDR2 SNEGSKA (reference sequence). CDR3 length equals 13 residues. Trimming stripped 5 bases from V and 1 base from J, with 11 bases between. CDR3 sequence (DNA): TGCAGTGCTGAGACGGACGGGAACACTGAAGCTTTCTTT. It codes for CSAETDGNTEAFF.

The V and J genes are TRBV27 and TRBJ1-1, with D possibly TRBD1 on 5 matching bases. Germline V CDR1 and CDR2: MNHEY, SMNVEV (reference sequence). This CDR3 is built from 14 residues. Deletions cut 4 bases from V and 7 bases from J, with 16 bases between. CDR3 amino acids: CASSSRTRRGEAFF. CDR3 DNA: TGTGCCAGCAGTTCGCGGACGCGTAGGGGTGAAGCTTTCTTT.

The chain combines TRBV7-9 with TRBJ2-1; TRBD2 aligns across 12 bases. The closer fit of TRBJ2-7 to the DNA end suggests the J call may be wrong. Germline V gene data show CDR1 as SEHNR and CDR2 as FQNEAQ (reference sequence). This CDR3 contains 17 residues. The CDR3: CASSRPQGLAGYNEQYF. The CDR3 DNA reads TGTGCCAGCAGCCGGCCCCAGGGACTAGCGGGCTACAATGAGCAGTACTTC.

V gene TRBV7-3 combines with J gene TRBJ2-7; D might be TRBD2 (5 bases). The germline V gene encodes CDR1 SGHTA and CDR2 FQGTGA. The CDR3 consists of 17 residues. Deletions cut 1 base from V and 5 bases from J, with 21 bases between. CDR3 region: CASSLKSASIIVHEQYF. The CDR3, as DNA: TGTGCCAGCAGCTTAAAATCGGCTAGCATCATAGTCCACGAGCAGTACTTC.

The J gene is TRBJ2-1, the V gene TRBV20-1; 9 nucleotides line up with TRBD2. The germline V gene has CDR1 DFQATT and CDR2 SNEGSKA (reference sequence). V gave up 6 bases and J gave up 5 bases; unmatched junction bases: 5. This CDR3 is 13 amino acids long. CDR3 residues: CSAAGLANNEQFF. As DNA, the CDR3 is TGCAGTGCAGCGGGACTAGCAAACAATGAGCAGTTCTTC.

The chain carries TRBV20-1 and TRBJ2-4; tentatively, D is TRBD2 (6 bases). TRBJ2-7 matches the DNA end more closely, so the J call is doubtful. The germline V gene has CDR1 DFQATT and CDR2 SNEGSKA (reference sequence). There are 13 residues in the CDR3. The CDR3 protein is CSANGQGGHEQYF. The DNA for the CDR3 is TGCAGTGCGAACGGCCAGGGAGGTCACGAGCAGTACTTC.

The CDR3 nucleotides are TGCGCCAGCCGCCCCGGACTAGCGGGATACAATGAGCAGTTCTTC. This sequence encodes CASRPGLAGYNEQFF. The rearrangement uses TRBV4-1 and TRBJ2-1; TRBD2 matches at 12 bases. Germline trimming cut 8 bases from V and 4 bases from J; bases unmatched to any gene: 6. There are 15 residues in the CDR3. Germline CDR1 is MGHRA and CDR2 is YSYEKL.

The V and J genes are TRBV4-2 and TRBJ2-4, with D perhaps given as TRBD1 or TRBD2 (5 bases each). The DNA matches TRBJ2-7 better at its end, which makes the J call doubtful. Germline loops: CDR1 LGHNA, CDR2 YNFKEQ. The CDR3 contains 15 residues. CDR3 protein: CASSQGRGLTYEQYF. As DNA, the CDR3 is TGTGCCAGCAGCCAAGGTCGGGGCCTCACCTACGAGCAGTACTTC.

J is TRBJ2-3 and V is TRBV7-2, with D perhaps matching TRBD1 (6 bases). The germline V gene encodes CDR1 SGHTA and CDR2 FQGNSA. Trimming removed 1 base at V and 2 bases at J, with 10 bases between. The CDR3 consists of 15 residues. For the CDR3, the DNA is TGTGCCAGCAGCTTAGGGAACAGGGTCACAGATACGCAGTATTTT. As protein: CASSLGNRVTDTQYF.

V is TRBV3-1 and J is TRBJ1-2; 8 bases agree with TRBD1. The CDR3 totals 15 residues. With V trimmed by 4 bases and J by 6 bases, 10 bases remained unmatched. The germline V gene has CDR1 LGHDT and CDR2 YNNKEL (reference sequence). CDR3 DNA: TGTGCCAGCAGCCTCGGGACAGGAATATGGGATGGCTACACCTTC. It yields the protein CASSLGTGIWDGYTF.

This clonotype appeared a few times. The CDR3 protein is CASNPEENTGELFF. DNA for the CDR3: TGCGCCAGCAACCCGGAGGAGAACACCGGGGAGCTGTTTTTT. The V call is TRBV4-1, the J call TRBJ2-2, with D possibly TRBD2 on 5 matching bases. The CDR3 sequence is 14 residues long. V lost 7 bases and J lost 1, with 10 bases in between. Germline V gene data show CDR1 as MGHRA and CDR2 as YSYEKL.

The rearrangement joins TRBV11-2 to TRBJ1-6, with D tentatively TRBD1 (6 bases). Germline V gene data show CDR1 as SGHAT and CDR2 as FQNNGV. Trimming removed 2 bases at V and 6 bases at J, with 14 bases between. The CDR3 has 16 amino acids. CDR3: CASSLMRGEGNSPLHF. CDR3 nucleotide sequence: TGTGCCAGCAGCTTAATGAGGGGGGAAGGTAATTCACCCCTCCACTTT.

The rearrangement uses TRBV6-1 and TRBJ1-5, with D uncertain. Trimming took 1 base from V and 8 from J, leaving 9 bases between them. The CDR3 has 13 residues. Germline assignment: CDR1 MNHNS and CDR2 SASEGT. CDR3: CASSEEIFEPQHF. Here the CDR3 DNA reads TGTGCCAGCAGTGAAGAAATCTTTGAGCCCCAGCATTTT.